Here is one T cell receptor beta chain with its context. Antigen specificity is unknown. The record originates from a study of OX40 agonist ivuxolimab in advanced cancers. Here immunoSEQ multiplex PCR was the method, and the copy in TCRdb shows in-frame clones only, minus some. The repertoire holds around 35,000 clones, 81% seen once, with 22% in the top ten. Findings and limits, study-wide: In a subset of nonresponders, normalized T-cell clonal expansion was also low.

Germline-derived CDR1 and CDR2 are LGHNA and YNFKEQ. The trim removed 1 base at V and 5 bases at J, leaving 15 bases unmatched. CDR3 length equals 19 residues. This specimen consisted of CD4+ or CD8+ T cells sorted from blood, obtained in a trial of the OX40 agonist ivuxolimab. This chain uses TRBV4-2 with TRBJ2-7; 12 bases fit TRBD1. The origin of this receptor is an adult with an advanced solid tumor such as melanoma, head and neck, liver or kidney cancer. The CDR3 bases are TGTGCCAGCAGCCAAGTCTACGGACCTCCGGGACAGGGGGCGAACGAGCAGTACTTC. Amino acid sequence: CASSQVYGPPGQGANEQYF.